A selection of T cell receptor beta chains follows, all from one sample in a study of glioma-infiltrating T cells. Via MiXCR, TCRdb re-called the multiplex PCR reads, giving one row per CDR3 protein. The repertoire has around 170,000 distinct CDR3 sequences, under 55% of them found once; the top ten carry over 4%. Sample: glioma tissue, nonneoplastic brain tissue, or PBMCs (not recorded which). These receptors were obtained from a human donor with low-grade glioma or glioblastoma, undergoing nonglioma brain surgery, or in good health (not recorded which). CDR3s include the opening cysteine and the closing phenylalanine or tryptophan. Fields, in order: J gene, clone size, V gene, D gene, CDR3 DNA, CDR3 protein. A D gene is named only where the DNA matches it firmly. Size tells how often a clone was seen (once, few, many) or the class of an expanded clone, and some rows leave it out.

TRBJ2-1 . TRBV12-5 TRBD1 TGTGCTAGTGGTTTGGTACTGGGACAGGGTTCCAATGAGCAGTTCTTC CASGLVLGQGSNEQFF
TRBJ2-1 . TRBV6-6 TRBD2 TGTGCCAGCAGTCAGCCGGGACTAGCCGAGAATGAGAAGCTCTTC CASSQPGLAENEKLF
TRBJ2-3 few TRBV24-1 . TGTGCCACCAGTGATGTTGGGCGCGAGTATTTT CATSDVGREYF
TRBJ2-6 many TRBV6-6 . TGTGCCAGCAGTTACTCGTTGCAGGGCGTGGGTAGGGCCAACGTCCTGACTTTC CASSYSLQGVGRANVLTF
TRBJ1-1 many TRBV20-1 TRBD1 TGCAGTGCTAGAGGGGACAGGGGAGCCCTTGGCACTGAAGCTTTCTTT CSARGDRGALGTEAFF
TRBJ2-7 . TRBV7-9 . TGTGCCAGCAGCTCTACAGGGAGTTTCTACGAGCAGTACTTC CASSSTGSFYEQYF
TRBJ2-7 . TRBV14 . TGTGCCAGCAGCCAAGATCGAGGAGGCTTTGCCTACGAGCAGTACTTC CASSQDRGGFAYEQYF
TRBJ2-3 many TRBV20-1 TRBD2 TGCAGTGCTAGACTACTACGGACTAGCGGCACAGATACGCAGTATTTT CSARLLRTSGTDTQYF
TRBJ2-3 many TRBV20-1 TRBD2 TGCAGTGCCCATAGCGGGAGGGGCACAGATACGCAGTATTTT CSAHSGRGTDTQYF
TRBJ2-7 . TRBV11-2 . TGTGCCAGCAGACTAAGGTCCTACGAGAAGTACTTC CASRLRSYEKYF
TRBJ2-3 . TRBV2 . TGTGCCAGCAGTAAAGAGGGAACAGATACGCAGTATTTT CASSKEGTDTQYF
TRBJ1-5 . TRBV15 TRBD1 TGTGCCACCAGCAGAGATCCCGAGGGACAGGTGTCGAATAAGCCCCAGCATTTT CATSRDPEGQVSNKPQHF
TRBJ2-5 few TRBV27 . TGTGCCAGCAGTTTAGTCGCGGGAAGCTCTGAGACCCAGTACTTC CASSLVAGSSETQYF
TRBJ1-5 many TRBV20-1 . TGCAGTGCTAGACTACAGGAGGGCCAGCCCCAGCATTTT CSARLQEGQPQHF
TRBJ2-7 many TRBV20-1 . TGCAGTGCCCAGGACTGGATCTACGAGCAGTACTTC CSAQDWIYEQYF
TRBJ2-4 . TRBV12-3/TRBV12-4 . TGTGCCAGCAGTTTAAGGGTACTGGGTAACGTGACCAAAAACATTCAGTACTTC CASSLRVLGNVTKNIQYF
TRBJ2-7 many TRBV20-1 . TGCAGTGCTAACCAGGGGCGAGGAGCCTACGAGCAGTACTTC CSANQGRGAYEQYF
TRBJ1-4 . TRBV7-9 . TGTGCCAGCAGCTTAGACGGGTCAGGCGATGAAAAACTGTTTTTT CASSLDGSGDEKLFF
TRBJ2-1 . TRBV7-9 . TGTGCCAGCAGCTTAGGGATAGACTTGACGGCACCTCACCCCTACAATGAGCAGTTCTTC CASSLGIDLTAPHPYNEQFF
TRBJ2-7 . TRBV7-2 . TGTGCCAGCAGCTTGGGCCCCAACGAGCAGTACTTC CASSLGPNEQYF
TRBJ2-7 . TRBV5-5 . TGTGCCAGCAGCGCCGCGGGGAGATCTTACGAGCAATACTTC CASSAAGRSYEQYF
TRBJ2-7 . TRBV4-1 . TGCGCCAGCAGCCAGACTTCGGGGAGCTCCTACGAGCAGTACTTC CASSQTSGSSYEQYF
TRBJ2-1 . TRBV19 TRBD2 TGTGCCAGTAGTATACTAGCGGAGACCTCTCGGAATGAGCAGTTCTTC CASSILAETSRNEQFF
TRBJ1-1 . TRBV20-1 . TGCAGTGCTAGGCGGCAGTTGAAGACTGAAGCTTTGTTT CSARRQLKTEALF
TRBJ1-5 . TRBV3-1 . TGTGCCAGCAGCCAGCAAGGGGGGAGGCAGCCCCAGCATTTT CASSQQGGRQPQHF
TRBJ2-5 . TRBV28 . TGTGCCAGCAGGACCATGTGGGTCTCGGTAGGGACCAAGTACTTC CASRTMWVSVGTKYF
TRBJ2-7 many TRBV20-1 . TGCAGTGCCACCCAGGGTACGGACGAGCAGTACTTC CSATQGTDEQYF
TRBJ1-1 many TRBV28 . TGTGCCAGCAAAGAGGGGAGGACTGAAGCTTTCTTT CASKEGRTEAFF
TRBJ2-2 few TRBV24-1 TRBD1 TGTGCCACCAGTGACTCCACAGGGGGCAAAACCGGGGAGCTGTTTTTT CATSDSTGGKTGELFF
TRBJ2-7 few TRBV7-6 . TGTGCCAGCAGCTTAGGGGAACTAGCAAGCGAGCAGTACTTC CASSLGELASEQYF
TRBJ2-5 . TRBV20-1 . TGCAGTGCTAGAGAGGGAACAGTCCGTTGGACCCATTACTTC CSAREGTVRWTHYF
TRBJ2-2 many TRBV4-1 TRBD1 TGCGCCAGCAGCCCGGACAGGGGGCTCAACGGGGAGCTGTTTTTT CASSPDRGLNGELFF
TRBJ2-3 few TRBV29-1 . TGCAGCGTGGGGACTTTGGCTAGCACAGATACGCAGTATTTT CSVGTLASTDTQYF
TRBJ2-5 few TRBV10-3 TRBD1 TGTGCCATCAGTGAGCGACAGGGGGCGGATGAGACCCAGTACTTC CAISERQGADETQYF
TRBJ1-3 . TRBV5-1 . TGCGCCAGCAGCTTGGTGGACAGCTACTCTGGAAACACCATATATTTT CASSLVDSYSGNTIYF
TRBJ2-7 many TRBV15 TRBD1 TGTGCCACCAGCAGAGATCTACAGGGGTCCTACGAGCAGTACTTC CATSRDLQGSYEQYF
TRBJ2-1 . TRBV27 TRBD1 TGTGCCAGCAGTTACGGGACAGCCTATGAGCAGTTCTTC CASSYGTAYEQFF
TRBJ2-2 many TRBV20-1 . TGCAGTGCTGGAGCGGAGAACACCGGGGAGCTGTTTTTT CSAGAENTGELFF
TRBJ2-4 . TRBV19 . TGTGCCAGTAGTACAGGAACCAAAAACATTCAGTACTTC CASSTGTKNIQYF
TRBJ2-5 many TRBV18 . TGTGCCAGCTCACCCTCCAGGGAGGAGACCCAGTACTTC CASSPSREETQYF
TRBJ2-1 . TRBV20-1 TRBD2 TGCAGTGCTAGAATCTGGACTAGCGGGAGGGATCCCTACAATGAGCAGTTCTTC CSARIWTSGRDPYNEQFF
TRBJ2-3 many TRBV7-6 TRBD2 TGTGCCAGCAGCCGTTGGACTAGCGGGACCGATACGCAGTATTTT CASSRWTSGTDTQYF
TRBJ2-1 many TRBV6-1 TRBD2 TGTGCCAGCAGTCGGGTGGTAGCGGGAGTGGATGAGCAGTTCTTC CASSRVVAGVDEQFF
TRBJ1-6 many TRBV6-1 . TGTGCCAGCAGTGGAGGCTCCTATAATTCACCCCTCCACTTT CASSGGSYNSPLHF
TRBJ2-3 many TRBV6-1 TRBD1 TGTGCCAGCAGCCCGGGACAGGGGGTAGTCACAGATACGCAGTATTTT CASSPGQGVVTDTQYF
TRBJ2-5 few TRBV12-3/TRBV12-4 . TGTGCCAGCAGTTCTGGGGGGATGGGGTACCAAGAGACCCAGTACTTC CASSSGGMGYQETQYF
TRBJ2-7 once TRBV2 . TGTGCCAGCAGGAGGGAGGAGCAGTACTTC CASRREEQYF
TRBJ1-5 . TRBV6-9 TRBD1 TGTGCCAGCAACTTACAGGGGGCCAGGCAGCCCCAGCATTTT CASNLQGARQPQHF
TRBJ2-1 . TRBV18 TRBD1 TGTGCCAGCTCACCCCGGACAGGGAAAAAAAACAATGAGCAGTTCTTC CASSPRTGKKNNEQFF
TRBJ2-3 medium-sized TRBV6-1 TRBD2 TGTGCCAGCAGTGCTTCTAGCGGGAGGTCAGATACGCAGTATTTT CASSASSGRSDTQYF
TRBJ2-5 many TRBV27 TRBD2 TGTGCCAGCAGTTTTAGCGGGAGGTCCCAAGAGACCCAGTACTTC CASSFSGRSQETQYF
TRBJ2-1 many TRBV27 TRBD2 TGTGCCAGCACGCGACTAGCGGGAGGAAGGAGCTCCTACAATGAGCAGTTCTTC CASTRLAGGRSSYNEQFF
TRBJ2-4 many TRBV28 . TGTGCCAGCAATACAGCCAGTAAGGGCAACATTCAGTACTTC CASNTASKGNIQYF
TRBJ2-7 . TRBV4-1 . TGCGCCAGCAGCCAAGATGCCCACCTGGGTAGCTCTTATATGTCCTACGAGCAGTACTTC CASSQDAHLGSSYMSYEQYF
TRBJ2-7 . TRBV20-1 TRBD2 TGCAGTTCTAGAGATTCCGGGAGGGCCACGGATGAGCAGTACTTC CSSRDSGRATDEQYF